A selection of T cell receptor beta chains follows, all from one sample in a study of cytomegalovirus exposure and HLA in healthy donors. Assay: immunoSEQ multiplex PCR; the TCRdb copy retains only in-frame clones and omits some. The data contain some 140,000 clones, roughly nine tenths of them seen just once; the ten biggest clones take up just under 3%. Material for sequencing was PBMCs. The receptor set was obtained from a young man in good health and CMV-seronegative. CDR3s include the opening cysteine and the closing phenylalanine or tryptophan. A D gene is named only where the DNA matches it firmly. Expanded clones are given a class, and other clones once, few, many or no size at all.

cdr3_length j_call d_call clone_size v_call cdr3_aa cdr3_nt
14 TRBJ2-2 TRBD2 . TRBV29-1 CSVGLAGAAGELFF TGCAGCGTTGGACTAGCGGGGGCCGCCGGGGAGCTGTTTTTT
16 TRBJ2-1 TRBD1 . TRBV7-2 CASSPDRARTNNEQFF TGTGCCAGCAGCCCGGACAGGGCCCGAACTAACAATGAGCAGTTCTTC
11 TRBJ2-7 . once TRBV7-8 CASSASYEQYF TGTGCCAGCAGCGCGTCCTACGAGCAGTACTTC
15 TRBJ2-2 . . TRBV7-2 CASSATGKDTGELFF TGTGCCAGCAGCGCCACAGGGAAAGACACCGGGGAGCTGTTTTTT
13 TRBJ1-1 TRBD1 . TRBV6-5 CASSTGGGVGAFF TGTGCCAGCAGTACAGGGGGCGGGGTGGGAGCTTTCTTT
14 TRBJ2-7 TRBD1 . TRBV27 CASSTRTGAGEQYF TGTGCCAGCAGTACGAGAACAGGGGCCGGCGAGCAGTACTTC
13 TRBJ1-1 TRBD1 . TRBV2 CAGAQGRNTEAFF TGTGCCGGCGCACAGGGGCGAAACACTGAAGCTTTCTTT
16 TRBJ2-3 . . TRBV10-3 CAIGYRGRGATDTQYF TGTGCCATCGGTTACAGGGGAAGGGGGGCCACAGATACGCAGTATTTT
13 TRBJ2-1 . . TRBV4-3 CASSQEKLGSQFF TGCGCCAGCAGCCAGGAAAAACTAGGGAGTCAGTTCTTC
15 TRBJ2-3 TRBD1 . TRBV5-4 CASSTGQGAVDTQYF TGTGCCAGCAGCACCGGACAGGGGGCGGTAGATACGCAGTATTTT
13 TRBJ1-1 . once TRBV7-9 CASSLNSNTEAFF TGTGCCAGCAGCTTAAACAGTAACACTGAAGCTTTCTTT
20 TRBJ1-3 TRBD1 . TRBV2 CASRPHGPGQGALGGNTIYF TGTGCCAGCAGACCACACGGCCCGGGACAGGGGGCACTAGGAGGAAACACCATATATTTT
13 TRBJ2-3 . . TRBV11-2 CASSGTSTDTQYF TGTGCCAGCAGCGGGACTAGCACAGATACGCAGTATTTT
15 TRBJ2-1 TRBD1 . TRBV19 CASSIGTGSYNEQFF TGTGCCAGTAGTATAGGGACAGGCTCCTACAATGAGCAGTTCTTC